The source of this T cell receptor (beta chain) is a study of T cells in Graves' hyperthyroidism and ophthalmopathy. Findings of the study overall: Blood samples included most of the expanded thyroid clonotypes exceeding 0.001.

RNA transcripts gave rise to amplified TCR beta CDR3 regions. Carried out on the TCR CDR3, a first-round RT-PCR used the HTBI primer set. TCRdb independently ran MiXCR on the multiplex PCR reads; one entry per CDR3 protein. The sample consists of a few hundred thousand distinct CDR3 sequences, 15% to 17% of them appearing once. V shed 5 bases, J shed 8 bases, and the junction held 9 bases outside the gene matches. There are 13 residues in the CDR3. Germline lookup yields CDR1 SGHRS and CDR2 YFSETQ. The study enrolled patients aged 18 to 65 with newly diagnosed hyperthyroidism of under 2 months' duration. The sample holds many counts of this clonotype. Antigen specificity is unknown.

Sequenced: blood. The chain couples TRBV5-1 to TRBJ1-2; 7 bases are a match to TRBD1. This clonotype was obtained from a woman aged 18-35 years with Graves' hyperthyroidism. For the CDR3, the DNA is TGCGCCAGCAGACGCGACAGGGTAGACGGCTACACCTTC. This gives the protein CASRRDRVDGYTF. Using reference TRBV5-1 and TRBJ1-2 for the parts outside the CDR3, the full variable domain is KAGVTQTPRYLIKTRGQQVTLSCSPISGHRSVSWYQQTPGQGLQFLFEYFSETQRNKGNFPGRFSGRQFSNSRSEMNVSTLELGDSALYLCASRRDRVDGYTFGSGTRLTVV.